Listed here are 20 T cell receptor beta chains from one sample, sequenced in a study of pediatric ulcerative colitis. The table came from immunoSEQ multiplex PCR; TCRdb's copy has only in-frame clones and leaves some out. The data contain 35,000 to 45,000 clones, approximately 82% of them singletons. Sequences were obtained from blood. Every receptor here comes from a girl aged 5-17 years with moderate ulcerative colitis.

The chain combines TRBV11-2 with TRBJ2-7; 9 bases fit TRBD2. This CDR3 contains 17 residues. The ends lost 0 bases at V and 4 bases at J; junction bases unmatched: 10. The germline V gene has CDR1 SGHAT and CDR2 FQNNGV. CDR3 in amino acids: CASSLDGGTSFSYEQYF. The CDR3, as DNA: TGTGCCAGCAGCTTAGATGGGGGGACTAGCTTTTCTTACGAGCAGTACTTC.

CDR3 sequence: CASSQEGVSPDTQYF. The CDR3 region has the DNA TGCGCCAGCAGCCAAGAGGGGGTTTCGCCAGATACGCAGTATTTT. V and J are TRBV4-1 and TRBJ2-3, with D perhaps assigned TRBD1 or TRBD2 (5 bases each). V lost 0 bases and J lost 4, with 11 bases in between. This CDR3 is built from 15 residues. The germline CDR1 and CDR2 sequences are MGHRA and YSYEKL.

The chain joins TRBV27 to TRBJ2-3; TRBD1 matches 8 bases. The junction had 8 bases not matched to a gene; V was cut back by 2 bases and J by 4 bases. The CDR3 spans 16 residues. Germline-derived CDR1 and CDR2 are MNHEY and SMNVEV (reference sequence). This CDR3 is CASSLQPGQVPDTQYF. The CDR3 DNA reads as TGTGCCAGCAGTTTACAACCGGGACAGGTGCCAGATACGCAGTATTTT.

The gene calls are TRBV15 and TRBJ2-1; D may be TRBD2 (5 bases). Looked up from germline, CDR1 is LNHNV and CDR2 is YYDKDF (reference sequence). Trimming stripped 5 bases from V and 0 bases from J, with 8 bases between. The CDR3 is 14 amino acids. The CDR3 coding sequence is TGTGCCACCAGCTATAGCGACTCCTACAATGAGCAGTTCTTC. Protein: CATSYSDSYNEQFF.

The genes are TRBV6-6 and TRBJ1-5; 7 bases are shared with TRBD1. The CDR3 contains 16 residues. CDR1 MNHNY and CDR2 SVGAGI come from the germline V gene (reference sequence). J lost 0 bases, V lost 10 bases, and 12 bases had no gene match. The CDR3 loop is CATRSTTGASNQPQHF. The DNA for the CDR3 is TGTGCCACCCGTTCTACTACAGGGGCTAGCAATCAGCCCCAGCATTTT.

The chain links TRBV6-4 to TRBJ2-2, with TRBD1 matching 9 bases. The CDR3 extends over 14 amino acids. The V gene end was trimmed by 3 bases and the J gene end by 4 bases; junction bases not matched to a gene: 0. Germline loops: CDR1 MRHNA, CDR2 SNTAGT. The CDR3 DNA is TGTGCCAGCAGTGAGACAGGGGGCACCGGGGAGCTGTTTTTT. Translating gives CASSETGGTGELFF.

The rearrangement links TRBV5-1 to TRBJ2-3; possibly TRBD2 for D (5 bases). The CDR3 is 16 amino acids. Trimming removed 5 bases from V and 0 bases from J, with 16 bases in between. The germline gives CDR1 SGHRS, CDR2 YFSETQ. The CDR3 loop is CASSGPGLPSTDTQYF. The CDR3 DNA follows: TGCGCCAGCAGTGGCCCTGGACTTCCTAGCACAGATACGCAGTATTTT.

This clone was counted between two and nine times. The CDR3 loop reads CASSLAGRRGRNYGYTF. The DNA for the CDR3 is TGTGCCAGCAGCCTCGCGGGGAGGAGGGGAAGGAACTATGGCTACACCTTC. V gene TRBV4-2 combines with J gene TRBJ1-2; D is perhaps TRBD1 (5 bases). V was clipped by 4 bases and J by 2 bases, with 20 bases between them. CDR3 size: 17 residues. Germline V gives CDR1 LGHNA, CDR2 YNFKEQ.

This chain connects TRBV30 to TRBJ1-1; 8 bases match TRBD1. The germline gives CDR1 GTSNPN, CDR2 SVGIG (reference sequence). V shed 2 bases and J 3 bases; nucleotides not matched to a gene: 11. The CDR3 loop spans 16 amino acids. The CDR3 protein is CAWSPLGQGVDTEAFF. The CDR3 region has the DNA TGTGCCTGGAGTCCGTTAGGACAGGGCGTGGACACTGAAGCTTTCTTT. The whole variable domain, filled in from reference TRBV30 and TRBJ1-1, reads SQTIHQWPATLVQPVGSPLSLECTVEGTSNPNLYWYRQAAGRGLQLLFYSVGIGQISSEVPQNLSASRPQDRQFILSSKKLLLSDSGFYLCAWSPLGQGVDTEAFFGQGTRLTVV.

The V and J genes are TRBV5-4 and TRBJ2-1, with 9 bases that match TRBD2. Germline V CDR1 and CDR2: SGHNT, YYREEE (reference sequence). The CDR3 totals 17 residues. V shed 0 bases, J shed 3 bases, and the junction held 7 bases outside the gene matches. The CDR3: CASSLATSGPIYNEQFF. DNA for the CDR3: TGTGCCAGCAGCTTGGCGACTAGCGGACCCATCTACAATGAGCAGTTCTTC. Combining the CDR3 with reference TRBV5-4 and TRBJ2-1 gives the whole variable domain ETGVTQSPTHLIKTRGQQVTLRCSSQSGHNTVSWYQQALGQGPQFIFQYYREEENGRGNFPPRFSGLQFPNYSSELNVNALELDDSALYLCASSLATSGPIYNEQFFGPGTRLTVL.

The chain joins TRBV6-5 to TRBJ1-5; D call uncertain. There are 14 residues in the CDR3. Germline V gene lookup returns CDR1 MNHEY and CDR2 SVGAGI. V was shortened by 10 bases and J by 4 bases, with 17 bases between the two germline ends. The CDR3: CAIRYGPINQPQHF. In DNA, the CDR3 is TGTGCCATCAGATACGGACCCATTAATCAGCCCCAGCATTTT.

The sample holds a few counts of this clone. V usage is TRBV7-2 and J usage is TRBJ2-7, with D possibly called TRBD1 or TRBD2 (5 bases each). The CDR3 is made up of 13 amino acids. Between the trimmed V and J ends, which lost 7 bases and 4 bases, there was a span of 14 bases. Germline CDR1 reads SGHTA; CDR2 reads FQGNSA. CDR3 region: CASTEGPYYEQYF. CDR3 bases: TGTGCCAGCACCGAGGGACCCTATTACGAGCAGTACTTC.

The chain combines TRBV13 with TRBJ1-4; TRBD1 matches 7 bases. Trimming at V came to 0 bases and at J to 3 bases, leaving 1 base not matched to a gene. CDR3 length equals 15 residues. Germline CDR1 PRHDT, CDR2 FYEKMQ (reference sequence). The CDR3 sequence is CASSLGQGPNEKLFF. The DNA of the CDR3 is TGTGCCAGCAGCTTAGGACAGGGGCCTAATGAAAAACTGTTTTTT.

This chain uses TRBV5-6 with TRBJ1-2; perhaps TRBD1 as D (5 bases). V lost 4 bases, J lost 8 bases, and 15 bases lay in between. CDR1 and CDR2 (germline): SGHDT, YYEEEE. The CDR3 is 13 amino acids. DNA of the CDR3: TGTGCCAGCAGCCCCGGGACCTTCGAGGGCTACACCTTC. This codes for CASSPGTFEGYTF. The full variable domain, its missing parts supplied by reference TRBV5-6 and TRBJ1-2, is DAGVTQSPTHLIKTRGQQVTLRCSPKSGHDTVSWYQQALGQGPQFIFQYYEEEERQRGNFPDRFSGHQFPNYSSELNVNALLLGDSALYLCASSPGTFEGYTFGSGTRLTVV.

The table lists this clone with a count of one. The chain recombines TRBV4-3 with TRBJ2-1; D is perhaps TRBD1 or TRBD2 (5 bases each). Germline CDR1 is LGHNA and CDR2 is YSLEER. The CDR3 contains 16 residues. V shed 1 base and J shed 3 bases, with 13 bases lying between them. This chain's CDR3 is CASSQGTRGSYNEQFF. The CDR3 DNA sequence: TGCGCCAGCAGCCAAGGAACCCGGGGCAGCTACAATGAGCAGTTCTTC.

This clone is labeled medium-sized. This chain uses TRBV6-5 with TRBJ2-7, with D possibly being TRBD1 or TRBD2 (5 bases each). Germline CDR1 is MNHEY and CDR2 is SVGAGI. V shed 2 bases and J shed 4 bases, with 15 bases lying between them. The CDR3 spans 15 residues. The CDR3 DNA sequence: TGTGCCAGCAGTTACCGTCGTGGGGGTCATTACGAGCAGTACTTC. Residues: CASSYRRGGHYEQYF.

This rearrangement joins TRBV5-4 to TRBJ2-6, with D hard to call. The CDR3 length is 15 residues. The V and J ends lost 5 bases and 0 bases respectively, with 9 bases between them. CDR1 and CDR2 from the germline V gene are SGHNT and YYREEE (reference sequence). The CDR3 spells CASSSPGSGANVLTF. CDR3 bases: TGTGCCAGCAGTTCCCCCGGCTCTGGGGCCAACGTCCTGACTTTC.

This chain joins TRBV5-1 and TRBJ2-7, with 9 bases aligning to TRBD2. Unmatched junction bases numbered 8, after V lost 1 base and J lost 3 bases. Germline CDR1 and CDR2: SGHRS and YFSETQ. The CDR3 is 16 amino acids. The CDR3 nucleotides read TGCGCCAGCAGCTTGCTTAGCGGGGGACCCAACTACGAGCAGTACTTC. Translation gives CASSLLSGGPNYEQYF.

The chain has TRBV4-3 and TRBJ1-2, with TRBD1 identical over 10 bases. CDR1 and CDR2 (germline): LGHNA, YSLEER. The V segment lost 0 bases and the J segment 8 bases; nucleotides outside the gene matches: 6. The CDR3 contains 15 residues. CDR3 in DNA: TGCGCCAGCAGCCAAGATCTTGGGACAGGGGTCGGCTACACCTTC. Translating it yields CASSQDLGTGVGYTF.

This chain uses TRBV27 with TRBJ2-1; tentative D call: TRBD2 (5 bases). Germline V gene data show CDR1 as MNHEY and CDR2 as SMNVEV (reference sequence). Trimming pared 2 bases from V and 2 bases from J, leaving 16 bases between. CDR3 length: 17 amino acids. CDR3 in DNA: TGTGCCAGCAGTTTACTAGGTGGCGGGCGTGCCTACAATGAGCAGTTCTTC. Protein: CASSLLGGGRAYNEQFF.